The rows below give T cell receptor beta chains drawn from one sample of a study of OX40 agonist ivuxolimab in advanced cancers. Some clones are missing from TCRdb's copy, which holds only in-frame ones; the method was immunoSEQ multiplex PCR. Among some 64,000 clones, 91% were seen once, and the ten largest hold roughly 20%. Source: CD4+ or CD8+ T cells sorted from blood, taken in a trial of the OX40 agonist ivuxolimab. Receptor source: an adult with an advanced solid tumor such as melanoma, head and neck, liver or kidney cancer. CDR3s include the opening cysteine and the closing phenylalanine or tryptophan. Each record gives: clone size, V gene, J gene, D gene, CDR3 protein, CDR3 DNA. A D gene is named only where the DNA matches it firmly. For some rows the clone size is stated as once, few or many, or as a class when expanded; others skip it.

clone size: once; V gene: TRBV5-1; J gene: TRBJ2-7; D gene: NA; CDR3 protein: CASSLGTGQTSYEQYF; CDR3 DNA: TGCGCCAGCAGCTTAGGGACCGGACAGACTTCCTACGAGCAGTACTTC
clone size: NA; V gene: TRBV6-6; J gene: TRBJ1-1; D gene: NA; CDR3 protein: CASSYPPGQMNTEAFF; CDR3 DNA: TGTGCCAGCAGTTACCCTCCAGGACAGATGAACACTGAAGCTTTCTTT
clone size: NA; V gene: TRBV11-2; J gene: TRBJ1-3; D gene: NA; CDR3 protein: CASKWGFATDGNTIYF; CDR3 DNA: TGTGCCAGCAAATGGGGTTTCGCGACAGATGGAAACACCATATATTTT
clone size: NA; V gene: TRBV6-5; J gene: TRBJ2-3; D gene: NA; CDR3 protein: CASSYQGGAPDTQYF; CDR3 DNA: TGTGCCAGCAGTTATCAGGGGGGGGCCCCAGATACGCAGTATTTT
clone size: NA; V gene: TRBV27; J gene: TRBJ1-1; D gene: NA; CDR3 protein: CASRVGGTEAFF; CDR3 DNA: TGTGCCAGCAGGGTTGGGGGCACTGAAGCTTTCTTT
clone size: NA; V gene: TRBV4-1; J gene: TRBJ2-5; D gene: NA; CDR3 protein: CASSQAPGPEETQYF; CDR3 DNA: TGCGCCAGCAGCCAAGCCCCGGGGCCAGAAGAGACCCAGTACTTC
clone size: NA; V gene: TRBV19; J gene: TRBJ2-1; D gene: NA; CDR3 protein: CASSIAGQGRSEQFF; CDR3 DNA: TGTGCCAGTAGTATAGCGGGACAAGGACGGTCTGAGCAGTTCTTC
clone size: NA; V gene: TRBV7-6; J gene: TRBJ1-1; D gene: NA; CDR3 protein: CASSLGQAGFVNTEAFF; CDR3 DNA: TGTGCCAGCAGCTTAGGTCAGGCCGGGTTCGTGAACACTGAAGCTTTCTTT
clone size: NA; V gene: TRBV7-9; J gene: TRBJ2-7; D gene: TRBD1; CDR3 protein: CASSSRTGPAYEQYF; CDR3 DNA: TGTGCCAGCAGCTCCAGGACAGGCCCTGCCTACGAGCAGTACTTC
clone size: NA; V gene: TRBV13; J gene: TRBJ1-2; D gene: NA; CDR3 protein: CASSLEAGGSDYGYTF; CDR3 DNA: TGTGCCAGCAGCTTAGAGGCGGGGGGCAGTGACTATGGCTACACCTTC
clone size: NA; V gene: TRBV7-8; J gene: TRBJ1-6; D gene: NA; CDR3 protein: CASSFAPTNNSPLHF; CDR3 DNA: TGTGCCAGCAGCTTCGCCCCCACCAATAATTCACCCCTCCACTTT
clone size: NA; V gene: TRBV5-1; J gene: TRBJ1-1; D gene: NA; CDR3 protein: CASSAASQGFMNTEAFF; CDR3 DNA: TGCGCCAGCAGCGCGGCAAGTCAGGGATTTATGAACACTGAAGCTTTCTTT
clone size: NA; V gene: TRBV7-8; J gene: TRBJ2-3; D gene: TRBD2; CDR3 protein: CASSLSWLAGAPDQTDTQYF; CDR3 DNA: TGTGCCAGCAGCTTAAGCTGGCTAGCGGGGGCGCCCGACCAAACAGATACGCAGTATTTT
clone size: NA; V gene: TRBV10-1; J gene: TRBJ1-1; D gene: NA; CDR3 protein: CASSERGAGWTEAFF; CDR3 DNA: TGCGCCAGCAGTGAGCGGGGGGCTGGTTGGACTGAAGCTTTCTTT
clone size: NA; V gene: TRBV9; J gene: TRBJ1-3; D gene: NA; CDR3 protein: CASSVGGGHIYF; CDR3 DNA: TGTGCCAGCAGCGTAGGCGGCGGGCACATATATTTT
clone size: few; V gene: TRBV4-2; J gene: TRBJ1-1; D gene: NA; CDR3 protein: CASSQDGGITEAFF; CDR3 DNA: TGTGCCAGCAGCCAAGACGGAGGGATCACTGAAGCTTTCTTT
clone size: NA; V gene: TRBV28; J gene: TRBJ2-7; D gene: NA; CDR3 protein: CASSFHGTSYEQYF; CDR3 DNA: TGTGCCAGCAGTTTTCACGGGACCTCCTACGAGCAGTACTTC
clone size: NA; V gene: TRBV6-5; J gene: TRBJ1-3; D gene: NA; CDR3 protein: CASSYRDSGNTIYF; CDR3 DNA: TGTGCCAGCAGTTATCGAGACTCTGGAAACACCATATATTTT
clone size: NA; V gene: TRBV19; J gene: TRBJ2-5; D gene: NA; CDR3 protein: CASSIDGEETQYF; CDR3 DNA: TGTGCCAGTAGTATAGACGGAGAAGAGACCCAGTACTTC
clone size: NA; V gene: TRBV29-1; J gene: TRBJ1-1; D gene: NA; CDR3 protein: CSIGLGAEAFF; CDR3 DNA: TGCAGTATAGGTCTAGGTGCTGAAGCTTTCTTT
clone size: NA; V gene: TRBV6-1; J gene: TRBJ1-4; D gene: TRBD1; CDR3 protein: CASRDRYNEKLFF; CDR3 DNA: TGTGCCAGCCGGGACAGATATAATGAAAAACTGTTTTTT
clone size: NA; V gene: TRBV11-2; J gene: TRBJ1-2; D gene: NA; CDR3 protein: CASSLSLPDYGYTF; CDR3 DNA: TGTGCCAGCAGCTTATCACTGCCCGACTATGGCTACACCTTC
clone size: NA; V gene: TRBV7-2; J gene: TRBJ2-2; D gene: TRBD1; CDR3 protein: CARSRTGIISNTGELFF; CDR3 DNA: TGTGCCAGAAGCCGGACAGGGATTATCTCGAACACCGGGGAGCTGTTTTTT
clone size: NA; V gene: TRBV7-8; J gene: TRBJ2-7; D gene: TRBD1; CDR3 protein: CASSSGAGGIYEQYF; CDR3 DNA: TGTGCCAGCAGCTCGGGGGCAGGGGGCATCTACGAGCAGTACTTC
clone size: NA; V gene: TRBV7-9; J gene: TRBJ1-1; D gene: NA; CDR3 protein: CASSSTGYPAFF; CDR3 DNA: TGTGCCAGCAGCTCCACAGGGTACCCAGCTTTCTTT
clone size: NA; V gene: TRBV5-1; J gene: TRBJ2-1; D gene: NA; CDR3 protein: CASSLQGANEQFF; CDR3 DNA: TGCGCCAGCAGCCTACAGGGTGCCAATGAGCAGTTCTTC
clone size: once; V gene: TRBV7-9; J gene: TRBJ1-1; D gene: NA; CDR3 protein: CASSGPTDLNTEAFF; CDR3 DNA: TGTGCCAGCAGCGGACCGACAGACCTGAACACTGAAGCTTTCTTT
clone size: once; V gene: TRBV6-1; J gene: TRBJ2-1; D gene: NA; CDR3 protein: CASSVEGLHYNEQFF; CDR3 DNA: TGTGCCAGCAGTGTGGAGGGCCTCCACTACAATGAGCAGTTCTTC
clone size: NA; V gene: TRBV11-2; J gene: TRBJ1-6; D gene: NA; CDR3 protein: CASSLEYSPLHF; CDR3 DNA: TGTGCCAGCAGCTTGGAGTATTCACCCCTCCACTTT
clone size: once; V gene: TRBV9; J gene: TRBJ2-2; D gene: NA; CDR3 protein: CASSVEGGPLTGELFF; CDR3 DNA: TGTGCCAGCAGCGTAGAAGGGGGGCCCTTAACCGGGGAGCTGTTTTTT
clone size: NA; V gene: TRBV5-6; J gene: TRBJ2-1; D gene: NA; CDR3 protein: CASSLVFEQFF; CDR3 DNA: TGTGCCAGCAGCTTGGTGTTTGAGCAGTTCTTC
clone size: once; V gene: TRBV27; J gene: TRBJ1-2; D gene: NA; CDR3 protein: CASSQTGDYGYTF; CDR3 DNA: TGTGCCAGCAGTCAGACAGGTGATTATGGCTACACCTTC
clone size: once; V gene: TRBV6-5; J gene: TRBJ2-7; D gene: NA; CDR3 protein: CASSYGLGDYEQYF; CDR3 DNA: TGTGCCAGCAGTTACGGGTTGGGGGACTACGAGCAGTACTTC
clone size: NA; V gene: TRBV27; J gene: TRBJ2-7; D gene: TRBD1; CDR3 protein: CASSPQGVAYEQYF; CDR3 DNA: TGTGCCAGCAGTCCCCAGGGGGTGGCCTACGAGCAGTACTTC
clone size: NA; V gene: TRBV20-1; J gene: TRBJ2-7; D gene: TRBD1; CDR3 protein: CSARTGGSKYF; CDR3 DNA: TGCAGTGCCCGCACAGGGGGTAGTAAGTACTTC
clone size: few; V gene: TRBV27; J gene: TRBJ2-7; D gene: TRBD2; CDR3 protein: CASSLIGGGYEQYF; CDR3 DNA: TGTGCCAGCAGTTTAATTGGCGGGGGCTACGAGCAGTACTTC
clone size: NA; V gene: TRBV15; J gene: TRBJ1-1; D gene: NA; CDR3 protein: CATSRDQGIAFF; CDR3 DNA: TGTGCCACCAGCAGAGATCAGGGTATAGCTTTCTTT
clone size: NA; V gene: TRBV7-8; J gene: TRBJ2-7; D gene: NA; CDR3 protein: CASSRPKQGDPAYEQYF; CDR3 DNA: TGTGCCAGCAGCAGGCCGAAACAGGGAGACCCCGCCTACGAGCAGTACTTC
clone size: NA; V gene: TRBV6-6; J gene: TRBJ1-3; D gene: NA; CDR3 protein: CASRRSLESGNTIYF; CDR3 DNA: TGTGCCAGCAGGCGGAGCCTCGAGTCTGGAAACACCATATATTTT
clone size: NA; V gene: TRBV6-5; J gene: TRBJ2-3; D gene: TRBD1; CDR3 protein: CASQGTDITDTQYF; CDR3 DNA: TGTGCCAGCCAAGGGACAGACATCACAGATACGCAGTATTTT
clone size: few; V gene: TRBV6-1; J gene: TRBJ1-3; D gene: NA; CDR3 protein: CASSEAGDLSGNTIYF; CDR3 DNA: TGTGCCAGCAGTGAGGCAGGGGACCTCTCTGGAAACACCATATATTTT
clone size: NA; V gene: TRBV6-6; J gene: TRBJ2-7; D gene: NA; CDR3 protein: CASTGQPYEQYF; CDR3 DNA: TGTGCCAGCACCGGACAGCCCTACGAGCAGTACTTC
clone size: NA; V gene: TRBV28; J gene: TRBJ1-6; D gene: NA; CDR3 protein: CASSLPLTGADSPLHF; CDR3 DNA: TGTGCCAGCAGCCTCCCCCTGACAGGAGCTGATTCACCCCTCCACTTT
clone size: NA; V gene: TRBV15; J gene: TRBJ1-5; D gene: NA; CDR3 protein: CATSRERGAGQPQHF; CDR3 DNA: TGTGCCACCAGCCGAGAGCGTGGGGCGGGGCAGCCCCAGCATTTT
clone size: NA; V gene: TRBV27; J gene: TRBJ1-3; D gene: NA; CDR3 protein: CASSFGVSGNTIYF; CDR3 DNA: TGTGCCAGCAGTTTCGGAGTCTCTGGAAACACCATATATTTT
clone size: once; V gene: TRBV7-9; J gene: TRBJ2-7; D gene: TRBD1; CDR3 protein: CASSLAGTGSNEQYF; CDR3 DNA: TGTGCCAGCAGCTTGGCCGGGACAGGGAGCAACGAGCAGTACTTC
clone size: once; V gene: TRBV5-6; J gene: TRBJ2-7; D gene: NA; CDR3 protein: CASSLAARPPNEQYF; CDR3 DNA: TGTGCCAGCAGCTTGGCGGCCAGACCCCCTAACGAGCAGTACTTC
clone size: NA; V gene: TRBV7-9; J gene: TRBJ1-2; D gene: NA; CDR3 protein: CASSGRGPGYTF; CDR3 DNA: TGTGCCAGCAGCGGACGGGGACCTGGCTACACCTTC
clone size: NA; V gene: TRBV19; J gene: TRBJ1-6; D gene: NA; CDR3 protein: CAIRDLETNSPLHF; CDR3 DNA: TGTGCCATTAGGGACCTCGAAACCAATTCACCCCTCCACTTT